This T cell receptor beta chain was profiled in a study of blood T cell repertoires in COVID-19. Study background: Samples taken during acute and convalescent COVID-19 were collected in the United States, Italy and Spain. PBMCs, B-cell-depleted T cells, or T cells were the source of the cDNA or gDNA that made up the material.

From germline, CDR1 is SGHRS and CDR2 YFSETQ. The CDR3 is 16 amino acids. Losses at the gene ends were 0 bases for V and 5 bases for J; bases not matched to a gene: 8. Sequencing used immunoSEQ multiplex PCR; TCRdb keeps in-frame clones, though not all of them. The data hold some 90,000 clones, with nearly 90% observed a single time. V is TRBV5-1 and J is TRBJ1-2; 9 bases are shared with TRBD1. This clonotype was sampled from a man in his fifties with acute or convalescent COVID-19. Material for sequencing was peripheral blood. The CDR3 loop is CASSLGGQGASYGYTF. DNA of the CDR3: TGCGCCAGCAGCTTGGGGGGACAGGGTGCTTCTTATGGCTACACCTTC.